The rows below give T cell receptor beta chains drawn from one sample of a study of blood T cell repertoires in COVID-19. The protocol was immunoSEQ multiplex PCR, while the TCRdb copy is restricted to in-frame clones and leaves out a portion. The table has approximately 150,000 clones, roughly 90% seen once. Sequencing was performed on peripheral blood. These receptors originate from a man between 70 and 80 years old with active COVID-19. The CDR3 runs from the conserved cysteine through the conserved F or W. The order of the fields is clone size, D gene, J gene, V gene, CDR3 DNA, CDR3 protein. A D gene is named only where the DNA matches it firmly. Size is omitted from some rows. Given values are once, few, many or a class for expanded clones.

>.|TRBD1|TRBJ2-7|TRBV28
TGTGCCAGCGGCTTTGGGACAGCCTACGAGCAGTACTTC
CASGFGTAYEQYF
>few|TRBD2|TRBJ2-7|TRBV6-2/TRBV6-3
TGTGCCAGCAGTCGCTCAATTAGCGGGAGGGCCGAGAACGACGAGCAGTACTTC
CASSRSISGRAENDEQYF
>.|TRBD1|TRBJ1-1|TRBV27
TGTGCCAGCAGTTCACCACGGAGGGGGCCGACCACTGAAGCTTTCTTT
CASSSPRRGPTTEAFF
>.|.|TRBJ2-2|TRBV10-1
TGCGCCACCCTCTCGAACACCGGGGAGCTGTTTTTT
CATLSNTGELFF
>.|.|TRBJ1-2|TRBV15
TGTGCCACCAGCGCCTCCCCAAACACCTATGGCTACACCTTC
CATSASPNTYGYTF
>.|.|TRBJ2-6|TRBV27
TGTGCCAGCAGTTTTAGGACATCTGGGGCCAACGTCCTGACTTTC
CASSFRTSGANVLTF
>.|TRBD2|TRBJ2-7|TRBV28
TGTGCCAGCAGCTCTATATCTAGCGGGAGGGCCCTCTACGAGCAGTACTTC
CASSSISSGRALYEQYF
>.|.|TRBJ1-4|TRBV9
TGTGCCAGCAGCCCCGAGGCGGTCCCTAATGAAAAACTGTTTTTT
CASSPEAVPNEKLFF
>.|TRBD1|TRBJ1-1|TRBV5-1
TGCGCCAGCAGCTTACTGGAGGGACAGGGTAGTACTGAAGCTTTCTTT
CASSLLEGQGSTEAFF
>.|.|TRBJ2-7|TRBV30
TGTGCCTGGAATGCGTTCTCGAGCTCCTACGAGCAGTACTTC
CAWNAFSSSYEQYF
>.|TRBD1|TRBJ2-6|TRBV6-1
TGTGCCAGCAGTGCGACAGGGGGCAGCTCTGGGGCCAACGTCCTGACTTTC
CASSATGGSSGANVLTF
>.|.|TRBJ1-5|TRBV29-1
TGCAGCGTTGAAGAGGGGGGACAGCCCCAGCATTTT
CSVEEGGQPQHF
>.|.|TRBJ1-1|TRBV6-5
TGTGCCAGCAGGTCGGGGGGGGCGTTGTTGAAAGCTTTCTTT
CASRSGGALLKAFF
>.|.|TRBJ2-7|TRBV4-1
TGCGCCAGCAGCCAAGACAGGGAGGTAGACGAGCAGTACTTC
CASSQDREVDEQYF
>.|.|TRBJ1-1|TRBV5-4
TGTGCCAGCAGCGGAATCAACAGAAACACTGAAGCTTTCTTT
CASSGINRNTEAFF
>.|.|TRBJ1-1|TRBV6-6
TGTGCCAGCAGTGCCCAGGAGAACACTGAAGCTTTCTTT
CASSAQENTEAFF
>.|TRBD2|TRBJ2-7|TRBV4-1
TGCGCCAGCAGCCAAGCCTCGCGGGGGGGTGAGCAGTACTTC
CASSQASRGGEQYF
>.|TRBD2|TRBJ2-5|TRBV30
TGTGCCTGGAGTGGAGGACTAGCGGGAGGGATCAAGGAGACCCAGTACTTC
CAWSGGLAGGIKETQYF
>.|.|TRBJ2-7|TRBV11-2
TGTGCCAGCAGCTTTGTAGGGGGTACTGGTTACGAGCAGTACTTC
CASSFVGGTGYEQYF
>once|.|TRBJ2-1|TRBV11-2
TGTGCCAGCAGTTCGGACTCGAACTACAATGAGCAGTTCTTC
CASSSDSNYNEQFF